This is a list of T cell receptor beta chains from one sample in a study of PD-L1 blockade in urothelial cancer. Assay used: immunoSEQ multiplex PCR; TCRdb lists only in-frame clones, some missing. The sample has approximately 71,000 clones, about 83% seen once. The specimen comprised PBMCs, sampled around atezolizumab (anti-PD-L1) treatment. The receptor source for this set is a woman in her 70s with urothelial cancer. The CDR3 runs from the conserved cysteine through the conserved F or W. A D gene is named only where the DNA matches it firmly. The size entry is marked missing in some rows and otherwise reads once, few, many or a size class.

J: TRBJ1-4
D: -
size: few
V: TRBV30
DNA: TGTGCCTGGAGTTTAATAGGAGCAACTAATGAAAAACTGTTTTTT
CDR3: CAWSLIGATNEKLFF

J: TRBJ1-2
D: -
size: -
V: TRBV13
DNA: TGTGCCAGCAGCTTTACCGGAGTCAACTATGGCTACACCTTC
CDR3: CASSFTGVNYGYTF

J: TRBJ2-2
D: TRBD1
size: -
V: TRBV7-3
DNA: TGTGCCAGCAGCCTGCGGACAGGGGGCACCGGGGAGCTGTTTTTT
CDR3: CASSLRTGGTGELFF

J: TRBJ1-6
D: -
size: -
V: TRBV4-1
DNA: TGCGCCAGCAGCCAAGGCGGACTGATGGATTCACCCCTCCACTTT
CDR3: CASSQGGLMDSPLHF

J: TRBJ2-5
D: -
size: -
V: TRBV2
DNA: TGTGCCAGCAGTCCCAGTTTACGCGAGACCCAGTACTTC
CDR3: CASSPSLRETQYF

J: TRBJ1-1
D: TRBD1
size: once
V: TRBV11-3
DNA: TGTGCCAGCAGCCTCAGGACAGGTGAAGCTTTCTTT
CDR3: CASSLRTGEAFF

J: TRBJ2-1
D: TRBD1
size: -
V: TRBV27
DNA: TGTGCCAGCAGTCCGAGTCAGGGGGTTTTTGGTGAGCAGTTCTTC
CDR3: CASSPSQGVFGEQFF

J: TRBJ2-1
D: TRBD2
size: -
V: TRBV28
DNA: TGTGCCAGCAGTCCCTTGGGGCCTAGCGGGACCTACAATGAGCAGTTCTTC
CDR3: CASSPLGPSGTYNEQFF

J: TRBJ2-7
D: -
size: -
V: TRBV7-2
DNA: TGTGCCAGCAGCTTAGTGTCGCGCGGGACTTCCTACGAGCAGTACTTC
CDR3: CASSLVSRGTSYEQYF

J: TRBJ2-3
D: -
size: once
V: TRBV18
DNA: TGTGCCAGCTCACCGCAATCTCTAACGCAGTATTTT
CDR3: CASSPQSLTQYF

J: TRBJ2-3
D: -
size: once
V: TRBV30
DNA: TGTGCCTGGAGCGGGACACCTAGGTCAGATACGCAGTATTTT
CDR3: CAWSGTPRSDTQYF

J: TRBJ2-1
D: -
size: -
V: TRBV6-5
DNA: TGTGCCAGCACCGCCCCCACTACCTACAATGAGCAGTTCTTC
CDR3: CASTAPTTYNEQFF